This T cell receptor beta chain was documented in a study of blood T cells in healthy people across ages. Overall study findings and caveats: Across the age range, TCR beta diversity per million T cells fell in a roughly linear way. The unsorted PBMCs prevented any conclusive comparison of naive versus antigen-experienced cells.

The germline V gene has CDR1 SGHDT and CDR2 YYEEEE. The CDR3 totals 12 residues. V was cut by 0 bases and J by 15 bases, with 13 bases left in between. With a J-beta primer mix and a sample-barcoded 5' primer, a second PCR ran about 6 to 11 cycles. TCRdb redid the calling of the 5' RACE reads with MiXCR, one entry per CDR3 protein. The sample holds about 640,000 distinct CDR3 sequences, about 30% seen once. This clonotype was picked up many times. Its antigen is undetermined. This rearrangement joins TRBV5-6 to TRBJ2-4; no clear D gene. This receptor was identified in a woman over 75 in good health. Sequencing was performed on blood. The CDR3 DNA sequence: TGTGCCAGCAGCTTGGTTTCCGGAGCTTGGTACTTC. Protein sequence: CASSLVSGAWYF.